This T cell receptor (beta chain) was documented in a study of response to subunit inactivated influenza vaccine. This clonotype was observed many times. Antigen unknown. The study, taken as a whole, reports: That few new T cells are recruited by each seasonal influenza vaccination was the authors' suggestion.

TCRdb re-analysed the RT-PCR reads in MiXCR, keeping a single row per CDR3 protein. In the table there are hundreds of thousands of distinct CDR3 sequences, about a fifth of which are singletons. The receptor's source is a man between 50 and 59 years old who received an inactivated influenza vaccine. The specimen was PBMCs from blood, collected more than 4 days after vaccination.

The CDR3 loop is CASSLGTSGRLETQYF. The CDR3 region has the DNA TGTGCCAGCAGCTTAGGGACTAGCGGGAGATTGGAGACCCAGTACTTC. The V call is TRBV7-9, the J call TRBJ2-5; TRBD2 agrees at 13 bases. Per the germline V gene, CDR1 is SEHNR and CDR2 is FQNEAQ (reference sequence). This CDR3 contains 16 residues. The trim removed 1 base at V and 5 bases at J, leaving 4 bases unmatched.